The 13 T cell receptor beta chains presented below share a single source sample, sequenced in a study of CD8 T cells in Susac syndrome. Random-hexamer reverse transcription was applied to roughly 0.45 to 1 ug RNA. MiXCR was run by TCRdb on the immunoSEQ multiplex PCR reads, yielding one entry per CDR3 protein. This table has 100,000 to 150,000 distinct CDR3 sequences, about 92% appearing once. The source material was CD8+ T cells from PBMCs. The receptors originated from a human donor with multiple sclerosis.

The J gene is TRBJ1-1, the V gene TRBV27; D gene unclear. The length of the CDR3 is 11 residues. The V end lost 4 bases, the J end lost 8 bases, and 8 bases lay between the germline ends. CDR1 is MNHEY, CDR2 SMNVEV, per germline (reference sequence). The CDR3, as DNA: TGTGCCAGCAGTTCCGGAGGCGAAGCTTTCTTT. Translating it yields CASSSGGEAFF.

The chain is built from TRBV3-1 and TRBJ2-7, with D tentatively TRBD2 (6 bases). The CDR3 sequence is 15 residues long. Trimming left V 0 bases short and J 2 bases short, with 11 bases between. Per the germline V gene, CDR1 is LGHDT and CDR2 is YNNKEL (reference sequence). CDR3 nucleotides: TGTGCCAGCAGCCAAGATGCGGGGTATCCCTACGAGCAGTACTTC. Encoded protein: CASSQDAGYPYEQYF.

V is TRBV20-1 and J is TRBJ1-1; maybe TRBD1 (5 bases). Trimming cost V 0 bases and J 5 bases, with 16 bases left between them. The CDR3 is 15 amino acids. Germline V gives CDR1 DFQATT, CDR2 SNEGSKA (reference sequence). As DNA, the CDR3 is TGCAGTGCTAGAGATCTAAGGGGCAGGGAAACTGAAGCTTTCTTT. Translated: CSARDLRGRETEAFF.

The genes are TRBV7-9 and TRBJ1-2; no definite D call. With 4 bases removed from V and 5 bases from J, the gap between germline ends came to 8 bases. CDR3 length equals 12 residues. Germline-derived CDR1 and CDR2 are SEHNR and FQNEAQ (reference sequence). The CDR3 reads CASSSSRYGYTF. CDR3 DNA: TGTGCCAGCAGCTCATCACGATATGGCTACACCTTC.

The genes are TRBV29-1 and TRBJ2-5; D may be TRBD2 (5 bases). CDR1 and CDR2 from the germline V gene are SQVTM and ANQGSEA. V lost 7 bases to trimming and J lost 5 bases, with 17 bases between them. The CDR3 extends over 13 amino acids. The CDR3 loop reads CSALPMERETQYF. In nucleotides, the CDR3 is TGCAGCGCCCTACCTATGGAGCGGGAGACCCAGTACTTC.

The J gene is TRBJ1-4, the V gene TRBV12-3 or TRBV12-4; D may be TRBD1 (6 bases). Trimming pared 7 bases from V and 8 bases from J, leaving 14 bases between. The CDR3 has 13 residues. This CDR3 reads CASTRGGWEKLFF. As DNA, the CDR3 is TGTGCCAGCACCCGGGGGGGCTGGGAAAAACTGTTTTTT.

The J gene is TRBJ2-5, the V gene TRBV12-3 or TRBV12-4; D could derive from TRBD1 or TRBD2 (5 bases each). The CDR3 length is 15 residues. The V gene lost 3 bases and the J gene lost 6 bases, with 17 bases spanning the gap. The CDR3 here is CASSLARDGDKTQYF. In DNA form, the CDR3 reads TGTGCCAGCAGTTTGGCCAGGGACGGCGATAAGACCCAGTACTTC.

The V call is TRBV4-1, the J call TRBJ2-7; D is unclear. The CDR3 spans 14 residues. V shed 0 bases and J shed 2 bases, with 8 bases lying between them. Germline V gives CDR1 MGHRA, CDR2 YSYEKL. The CDR3 coding sequence is TGCGCCAGCAGCCAAGAGGCCAGCGCCTACGAGCAGTACGTC. This sequence encodes CASSQEASAYEQYV.

J is TRBJ1-1 and V is TRBV5-1; D not resolved. In germline, CDR1 is SGHRS, CDR2 YFSETQ. CDR3 length: 13 amino acids. Trimming removed 1 base from V and 4 bases from J, with 8 bases in between. The CDR3 reads CASSLRLRTEAFF. The CDR3 nucleotides read TGCGCCAGCAGCTTGCGGCTCCGCACTGAAGCTTTCTTT.

This chain's CDR3 is CASSHEETQYF. Here the CDR3 DNA reads TGCGCCAGCAGCCACGAAGAGACCCAGTACTTC. This chain uses TRBV4-1 with TRBJ2-5, with D hard to call. CDR3 size: 11 residues. V was pared by 3 bases and J by 3 bases, with 2 bases between. Germline CDR1 is MGHRA and CDR2 is YSYEKL.

The chain uses TRBV6-5 and TRBJ2-1; 8 bases fit TRBD1. Germline loops: CDR1 MNHEY, CDR2 SVGAGI. J lost 6 bases, V lost 1 base, and 5 bases had no gene match. The CDR3 has 15 amino acids. CDR3 residues: CASSYWTGRGNEQFF. The CDR3 DNA reads as TGTGCCAGCAGTTACTGGACAGGGAGAGGCAATGAGCAGTTCTTC.

The J gene is TRBJ1-1, the V gene TRBV10-1; D remains ambiguous. This CDR3 contains 12 residues. The ends were cut back, 10 bases at V and 6 bases at J, with 15 bases in the middle. Germline V gene sequence: CDR1 WNHNN, CDR2 SYGVQD (reference sequence). CDR3 region: CATPWGYAEAFF. The DNA for the CDR3 is TGCGCCACCCCGTGGGGTTATGCTGAAGCTTTCTTT.

The chain links TRBV12-3 or TRBV12-4 to TRBJ2-5, with D possibly matching TRBD1 (6 bases). V was shortened by 6 bases and J by 4 bases, with 9 bases between the two germline ends. This CDR3 spans 12 amino acids. The CDR3 sequence: CASRDSSETQYF. DNA for the CDR3: TGTGCCAGCAGGGACAGTTCAGAGACCCAGTACTTC.